This T cell receptor (beta chain) came from a study of Graves' ophthalmopathy and Graves' hyperthyroidism. This clonotype has at least ten counts. The antigen remains undetermined. As the template, RNA transcripts were used to amplify TCR beta CDR3 regions. HTBI primers primed a first-round RT-PCR, and a second-round multiplex PCR followed. TCRdb re-called the multiplex PCR reads with MiXCR, one entry per CDR3 protein. Of roughly 350,000 distinct CDR3 sequences listed, about a sixth are singletons. Whole-study findings and limits: The 13-signature model separated ophthalmopathy from stable hyperthyroidism at 85% to 90% sensitivity and around 80% specificity. In blood appeared most of the expanded thyroid clonotypes whose frequency exceeded 0.001.

Someone took the PBMCs out of more than 8.5 ml of fresh peripheral blood. Germline CDR1 MNHEY, CDR2 SVGEGT. Losses at the gene ends were 6 bases for V and 4 bases for J; bases not matched to a gene: 7. This CDR3 is built from 15 residues. This sequence was found in an adult woman with stable Graves' hyperthyroidism. The chain recombines TRBV6-2 or TRBV6-3 with TRBJ1-5, with 9 nucleotides matching TRBD1. Sequencing was carried out using peripheral blood. The DNA of the CDR3 is TGTGCCAGCAGAACTACCGGGACAGGGAATCAGCCCCAGCATTTT. Its translation is CASRTTGTGNQPQHF.